The text below deals with one TCR beta chain. Antigen unknown. Germline trimming cut 5 bases from V and 3 bases from J; bases unmatched to any gene: 7. The CDR3 length is 15 residues. Germline lookup yields CDR1 SEHNR and CDR2 FQNEAQ (reference sequence). The data were taken from a study of graft-versus-host responses after intestinal transplantation. Study at large: Recipients were given multivisceral, liver-intestinal, or isolated intestinal transplants. Whole-study findings and limits: Levels of circulating GvH clones at their peak were associated with early post-transplant HvG declines. GvH clones surfaced in recipient marrow, some emerging earlier in ileum or blood.

Produced via immunoSEQ multiplex PCR; TCRdb's table is partial and in-frame only. The profile shows almost 70,000 clones, roughly 90% of them singletons. The receptor comes from a human patient who received an intestinal transplant, so some T cells may come from the graft donor. The material was bone marrow, obtained 700 to 850 days after intestinal transplantation. The rearrangement joins TRBV7-9 to TRBJ2-7; 10 bases align to TRBD2. Here the CDR3 DNA reads TGTGCCAGCAGCCTACTAGCGGGAAAAATCTACGAGCAGTACTTC. It specifies CASSLLAGKIYEQYF.